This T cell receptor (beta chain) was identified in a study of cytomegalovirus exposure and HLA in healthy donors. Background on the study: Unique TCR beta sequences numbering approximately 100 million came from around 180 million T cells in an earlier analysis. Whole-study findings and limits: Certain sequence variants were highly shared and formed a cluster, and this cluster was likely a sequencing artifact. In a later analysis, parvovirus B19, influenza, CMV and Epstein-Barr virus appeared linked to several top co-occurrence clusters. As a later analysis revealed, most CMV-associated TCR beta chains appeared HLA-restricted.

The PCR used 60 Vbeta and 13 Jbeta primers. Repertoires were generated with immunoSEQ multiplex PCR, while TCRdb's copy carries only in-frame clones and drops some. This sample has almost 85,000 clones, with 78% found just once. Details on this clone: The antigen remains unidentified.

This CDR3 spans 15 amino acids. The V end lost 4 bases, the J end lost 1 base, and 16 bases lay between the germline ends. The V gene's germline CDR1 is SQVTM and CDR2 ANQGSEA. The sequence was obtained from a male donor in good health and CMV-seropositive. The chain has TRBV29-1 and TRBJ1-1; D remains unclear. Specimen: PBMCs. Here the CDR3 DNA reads TGCAGCGTTGCCCAATTCGGACTGTCGAACACTGAAGCTTTCTTT. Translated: CSVAQFGLSNTEAFF.